Listed below are T cell receptor beta chains from one sample, sequenced in a study of blood T cell repertoires in COVID-19. TCRdb's copy holds only in-frame clones and misses some; the assay was immunoSEQ multiplex PCR. Among about 220,000 clones listed, around 87% were seen once. Sequences were obtained from PBMCs or T cells enriched from blood (not recorded which). The receptors derive from a man younger than 45 who had been exposed to COVID-19. CDR3s include the opening cysteine and the closing phenylalanine or tryptophan. A D gene is named only where the DNA matches it firmly. Rows give clone size only sometimes, using once, few, many, or a class for an expanded clone.

j_call d_call clone_size v_call cdr3_nt cdr3_aa
TRBJ2-5 - once TRBV11-2 TGTGCCAGCAGCTTAGATCTGGCAGGGTGGACCCAGTACTTC CASSLDLAGWTQYF
TRBJ2-5 TRBD2 - TRBV27 TGTGCCAGCAGTCTCATATCTAGCGGGGGGGACCAAGAGACCCAGTACTTC CASSLISSGGDQETQYF
TRBJ2-1 TRBD2 once TRBV13 TGTGCCAGCAGCTCCACCACCGGACTAGCGGGGGTCAGCTCCTACAATGAGCAGTTCTTC CASSSTTGLAGVSSYNEQFF
TRBJ1-6 - - TRBV2 TGTGCCAGCAGTGTCAGTATTTCACCCCTCCACTTT CASSVSISPLHF
TRBJ2-1 - - TRBV5-5 TGTGCCAGCAGCTTGGGTCCAGGGGCCTACAATGAGCAGTTCTTC CASSLGPGAYNEQFF
TRBJ2-7 - few TRBV5-1 TGCGCCAGCAGCTTGGCCCCAGGGTCAGGAACCTACGAGCAGTACTTC CASSLAPGSGTYEQYF
TRBJ1-2 TRBD1 once TRBV5-4 TGTGCCAGCAGCTTGGTCGGGCAGGGGGCATCTGGCTACACCTTC CASSLVGQGASGYTF
TRBJ1-1 - - TRBV6-4 TGTGCCAGCAAATCCACAGGGATTGTGGCTGAAGCTTTCTTT CASKSTGIVAEAFF
TRBJ1-4 TRBD1 - TRBV5-1 TGCGCCAGCAGCTTGGAAGGCGGGACAGGGAGAGGCGAAAAACTGTTTTTT CASSLEGGTGRGEKLFF
TRBJ1-1 TRBD1 - TRBV5-4 TGTGCCAGCAGCTTCCCCGGACAGGGCGGCGACACTGGAGCTTTCTTT CASSFPGQGGDTGAFF
TRBJ1-1 TRBD1 - TRBV18 TGTGCCAGCTCACTAGTCCCGGGACAGGGGGCGAGGGCTGAAGCTTTCTTT CASSLVPGQGARAEAFF
TRBJ1-3 TRBD1 - TRBV7-9 TGTGCCAGCAGTAGCAGGGACAGTCCTGGAAACACCATATATTTT CASSSRDSPGNTIYF
TRBJ2-7 TRBD2 - TRBV11-2 TGTGCGAGCCGGGGGGACTACGAGCAGTACTTC CASRGDYEQYF
TRBJ1-3 - - TRBV9 TGTGCCAGCAGCGTAGAGGGGGACCACTCTGGAAACACCATATATTTT CASSVEGDHSGNTIYF
TRBJ1-1 TRBD1 - TRBV7-9 TGTGCCAGCAGCATCGACAGGGTATTTCTCTTT CASSIDRVFLF
TRBJ1-5 TRBD1 - TRBV6-5 TGTGCCAGCAGTAGAGGGGGCGCGGATCAGCCCCAGCATTTT CASSRGGADQPQHF
TRBJ2-1 TRBD2 - TRBV7-6 TGTGCCAGCAGCTTAGCTCCTAGCGGGGGGGGTAATGAGCAGTTCTTC CASSLAPSGGGNEQFF
TRBJ2-5 - - TRBV15 TGTGCCACCAGCCATACCCGGGAGACCCAGTACTTC CATSHTRETQYF
TRBJ1-1 - - TRBV5-1 TGCGCCAGCAGCCGGACGGGACACCTGAACACTGAAGCTTTCTTT CASSRTGHLNTEAFF
TRBJ2-1 - - TRBV4-1 TGCGCCAGCAGCCAAATGGACACCTACAATGAACAGTTCTTC CASSQMDTYNEQFF
TRBJ1-3 - - TRBV7-9 TGTGCCAGCAGCTTGGGTAGGGCCGGGAGGCCTGGAAACACCATATATTTT CASSLGRAGRPGNTIYF
TRBJ2-5 - - TRBV6-2/TRBV6-3 TGTGCCAGCAGTTACGTGCGGGGAGAGGTTGGAGAGACCCAGTACTTC CASSYVRGEVGETQYF
TRBJ1-2 TRBD1 - TRBV11-1 TGTGCCAGCAGCTTAGCCGGGACAGGGGATGGCTACACCTTC CASSLAGTGDGYTF
TRBJ1-2 - - TRBV6-5 TGTGCCAGCAGTTACTCCTCCCTCGGGGGAGGCGGCTACACCTTC CASSYSSLGGGGYTF
TRBJ2-1 TRBD2 - TRBV3-1/TRBV3-2 TGTGCCAGCAGACGCGTATTGCTAGCGGGGGGATCCTACAATGAGCAGTTCTTC CASRRVLLAGGSYNEQFF
TRBJ2-7 TRBD1 - TRBV5-1 TGCGCCAGCAGCTTCGAACAGGGGTACTACGAGCAGTACTTC CASSFEQGYYEQYF
TRBJ2-1 - - TRBV7-9 TGTGCCAGCAATCGGGCAAGCGGGCCCTACAATGAGCAGTTCTTC CASNRASGPYNEQFF
TRBJ2-3 TRBD2 - TRBV4-2 TGTGCCAGCAGCCAATTTTTGCGGGGGGGCCGGGGGACAGATACGCAGTATTTT CASSQFLRGGRGTDTQYF
TRBJ2-7 TRBD1 once TRBV11-2 TGTGCCAGCAGCTCCTCCGGGACAGGGGGGTCTCGCTCCTACGAGCAGTACTTC CASSSSGTGGSRSYEQYF
TRBJ1-1 TRBD1 - TRBV10-3 TGTGCCATCAGTGACGGACAGGGGGCTGTTGGCACTGAAGCTTTCTTT CAISDGQGAVGTEAFF
TRBJ1-1 TRBD1 - TRBV19 TGTGCCAGTAGTGCGGGGACAGGGCACACTGAAGCTTTCTTT CASSAGTGHTEAFF
TRBJ1-2 - - TRBV19 TGTGCCAGTAGTATAGATTTTGGAGGGTTCTATGGCTACACCTTC CASSIDFGGFYGYTF
TRBJ1-5 - - TRBV19 TGTGCCAGTAGTATATCAGGGAGCAATCAGCCCCAGCATTTT CASSISGSNQPQHF
TRBJ2-7 - - TRBV7-9 TGTGCCAGCAGCTTATCAGGCTACGAGCAGTACTTC CASSLSGYEQYF
TRBJ2-7 TRBD1 - TRBV10-3 TGTGCCATATCCGGGACAGGGGACTCCTACGAGCAGTACTTC CAISGTGDSYEQYF
TRBJ1-1 TRBD1 - TRBV6-5 TGTGCCAGCAGCTTGACAGGGGAAGGCACTGAAGCTTTCTTT CASSLTGEGTEAFF
TRBJ2-1 TRBD2 - TRBV7-6 TGTGCCAGCAGCTTAAGCGGGGGGGCATACAATGAGCAGTTCTTC CASSLSGGAYNEQFF
TRBJ2-7 - - TRBV5-1 TGCGCCAGCAGCTTGTCCTCACAGTCTCGGGAGCAGTACTTC CASSLSSQSREQYF
TRBJ2-3 TRBD1 - TRBV5-4 TGTGCCAGCAGCTGGGGACAGGGGATGGTGGAAACGCAGTATTTT CASSWGQGMVETQYF
TRBJ2-2 TRBD2 - TRBV7-6 TGTGCCAGCAGCTTAGCCCTAGCGGGTGGGACCGGGGAGCTGTTTTTT CASSLALAGGTGELFF
TRBJ1-5 TRBD1 - TRBV15 TGTGCCACCAGCAGAGCCGACAGGGAACCTTGGCAGCCCCAGCATTTT CATSRADREPWQPQHF
TRBJ2-5 TRBD1 - TRBV19 TGTGCCAGTAGTATAGGGGACAGACACTCCGAGACCCAGTACTTC CASSIGDRHSETQYF
TRBJ1-2 - - TRBV9 TGTGCCAGCAGCGCGCCAGGGATTGGGAATGGCTACACCTTC CASSAPGIGNGYTF
TRBJ2-3 TRBD1 - TRBV4-3 TGCGCCAGCAGCCCGGGGACAGGGAGAGGGACAGATACGCAGTATTTT CASSPGTGRGTDTQYF
TRBJ1-5 - - TRBV27 TGTGCCAGCAGTTTAAGACAATATAGCAATCAGCCCCAGCATTTT CASSLRQYSNQPQHF